This TCR beta chain stems from a study of low-dose radiotherapy and immunotherapy resistance in tumors. The CDR3 spans 11 residues. CDR1 and CDR2 from the germline V gene are SQVTM and ANQGSEA. With 4 bases removed from V and 9 bases from J, the gap between germline ends came to 10 bases. Described time point: before trial treatment. This clonotype was found many times. First-strand cDNA relied on TRAV- and TRBV-specific primers spanning alpha and beta chains. A roughly 21-cycle PCR with a constant-region primer and V-primer adapter amplified TCRs. TCRdb redid the calling of the reads with MiXCR, one entry per CDR3 protein. The sample contains under 90,000 distinct CDR3 sequences, roughly a sixth of which appear only once.

The TCR was taken from a male donor with prostate cancer. The starting material was PBMCs, obtained before treatment. This chain uses TRBV29-1 with TRBJ2-1; D is perhaps TRBD2 (6 bases). DNA for the CDR3: TGCAGCGTTGTCGGAGCGGGTGAGCAGTTCTTC. Translated: CSVVGAGEQFF.